The sequence of this T cell receptor (beta chain) was determined in a study of identifying expanded T cells in peripheral blood. Healthy donors had no documented immune events, such as infections, while sampled. As regards this clone: Its antigen remains unknown.

V was pared by 5 bases and J by 9 bases, with 6 bases of the junction left unmatched. CDR1 and CDR2 (germline): KGHSH, LQKENI. CDR3 size: 14 residues. General observations from the study: Roughly two-week clone count variance significantly increased as total template count grew. Technical replicates showed about 1.1 changed clones; roughly two weeks around 15; four weeks 19.

The method was immunoSEQ multiplex PCR; TCRdb's version includes in-frame clones alone and lacks a portion of them. Among more than 85,000 clones, about 91% were seen once, and the ten largest hold 14%. The receptor was isolated from a person aged 18 to 75 in good health. What was sequenced was blood. This rearrangement joins TRBV18 to TRBJ2-1; the match to TRBD1 covers 11 bases. CDR3 in DNA: TGTGCCAGCTCAGGGGACAGGGGGTCCGGTGAGCAGTTCTTC. This encodes CASSGDRGSGEQFF.